Below, one TCR beta chain is given with its context. Its matching antigen is unknown. These data are taken from a study of T cell responses to AZD1222 COVID-19 vaccine. The CDR3 runs 14 residues. V was cut by 0 bases and J by 9 bases, with 14 bases left in between. Germline lookup yields CDR1 SGHTA and CDR2 FQGNSA. Regarding the study as a whole: Nearly half of unique spike-specific TCRs reportedly avoided B.1.351 and B.1.1.7 mutated regions. Repertoires were sampled only after the peak T cell response. Most donors were white British and more were female, and clonal diversity was possibly underestimated. Along spike, vaccine-associated CD4 TCRs were found throughout, with dominance at 160-218 and 743-854.

Sequencing was performed with immunoSEQ multiplex PCR; in TCRdb, only in-frame clones are kept and a portion is missing. The sample holds 45,000 to 70,000 clones, more than 70% seen once. Sequencing used peripheral blood, obtained 28 days after the second AZD1222 dose. The chain recombines TRBV7-2 with TRBJ1-2; no definite D call. The clonotype was recovered from an adult who received the AZD1222 COVID-19 vaccine. The CDR3 protein is CASSLAGQVVSYTF. As DNA, the CDR3 is TGTGCCAGCAGCTTAGCCGGGCAGGTCGTGAGCTACACCTTC.